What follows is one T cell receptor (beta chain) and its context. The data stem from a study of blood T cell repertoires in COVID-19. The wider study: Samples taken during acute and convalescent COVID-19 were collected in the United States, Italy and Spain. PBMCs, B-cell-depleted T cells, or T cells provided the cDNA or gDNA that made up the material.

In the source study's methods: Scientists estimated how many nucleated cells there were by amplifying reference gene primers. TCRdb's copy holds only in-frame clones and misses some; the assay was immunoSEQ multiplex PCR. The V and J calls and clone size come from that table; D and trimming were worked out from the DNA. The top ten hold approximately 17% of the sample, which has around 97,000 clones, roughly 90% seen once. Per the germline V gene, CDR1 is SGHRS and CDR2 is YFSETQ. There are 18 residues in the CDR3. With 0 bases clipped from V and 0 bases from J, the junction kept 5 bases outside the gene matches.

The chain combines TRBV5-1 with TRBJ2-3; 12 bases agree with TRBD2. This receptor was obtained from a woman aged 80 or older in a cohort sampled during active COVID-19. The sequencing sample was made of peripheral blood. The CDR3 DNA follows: TGCGCCAGCAGCTTGGGAACTAGCGGGGGGCCCAGCACAGATACGCAGTATTTT. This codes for CASSLGTSGGPSTDTQYF.